This T cell receptor (beta chain) stems from a study of CD8 T cells in Susac syndrome. On the study more broadly: At the time their blood was drawn, patients with Susac syndrome were either therapy-naive, on corticosteroids (with some of them also receiving intravenous immunoglobulin), or on intravenous immunoglobulin alone. Overall study findings and caveats: The study recognized that its TCR sequencing and HLA analysis covered a relatively small number of individuals.

RNA, at about 0.45 to 1 ug, was reverse transcribed with random hexamers. TCRdb re-called the immunoSEQ multiplex PCR reads through MiXCR, storing one row per CDR3 protein. The table records roughly 80,000 distinct CDR3 sequences, approximately 93% of them present only once. About this clonotype itself: Its antigen is undetermined.

The CDR3 runs to 15 residues. CDR1 and CDR2 from the germline V gene are MDHEN and SYDVKM. Trimming left V 5 bases short and J 0 bases short, with 11 bases between. The chain recombines TRBV28 with TRBJ1-3; no definite D call. Sequenced input: CD8+ T cells from PBMCs. The source is a human donor with Susac syndrome. This chain's CDR3 is CASSPDMSSGNTIYF. The DNA of the CDR3 is TGTGCCAGCAGTCCTGACATGAGCTCTGGAAACACCATATATTTT.